These 5 T cell receptor beta chains came from one sample sequenced in a study of cytomegalovirus exposure and HLA in healthy donors. 60 Vbeta and 13 Jbeta primers were used in PCR. TCRdb's table, derived via immunoSEQ multiplex PCR, lists solely in-frame clones and lacks some. The sample includes under 80,000 clones, around 75% of them seen just once. The sample comprised PBMCs. All receptors derive from a man aged 45-65 years in good health and CMV-seropositive.

The V call is TRBV5-6, the J call TRBJ1-2; 9 positions agree with TRBD1. Germline CDR1 is SGHDT and CDR2 is YYEEEE. V gave up 4 bases and J gave up 14 bases; unmatched junction bases: 9. CDR3 size: 12 residues. The CDR3 loop reads CASSPRTGAGTF. CDR3 bases: TGTGCCAGCAGCCCCAGGACAGGGGCTGGTACCTTC. The full variable domain, rest sourced from reference TRBV5-6 and TRBJ1-2, is DAGVTQSPTHLIKTRGQQVTLRCSPKSGHDTVSWYQQALGQGPQFIFQYYEEEERQRGNFPDRFSGHQFPNYSSELNVNALLLGDSALYLCASSPRTGAGTFGSGTRLTVV.

With respect to this clone: Since a far larger clone is one base different, this is likely a read error. This chain uses TRBV4-3 with TRBJ2-1; D not certain. Germline V gene lookup returns CDR1 LGHNA and CDR2 YSLEER. This CDR3 has 17 residues. CDR3 nucleotides: TGCTCCAGCAGCCCAGATATGATCGTACTCATCTACAATGAGCAGTTCTTC. Amino acid sequence: CSSSPDMIVLIYNEQFF.

In this sample, this clone turned up a few times. The J gene is TRBJ2-2, the V gene TRBV5-5; D possibly corresponds to TRBD1 (5 bases). Trimming removed 4 bases from V and 7 bases from J, with 11 bases in between. The CDR3 is 13 residues long. The germline gives CDR1 SGHKS, CDR2 YYEKEE (reference sequence). This CDR3 reads CASSLAGFGELFF. In DNA, the CDR3 is TGTGCCAGCAGCCTTGCAGGGTTCGGGGAGCTGTTTTTT.

V and J are TRBV4-1 and TRBJ2-1; D unclear. The CDR3 runs 11 residues. The germline V gene has CDR1 MGHRA and CDR2 YSYEKL. Trimming stripped 1 base from V and 15 bases from J, with 10 bases between. This chain's CDR3 is CASSQGSRLFF. CDR3 nucleotides: TGCGCCAGCAGCCAAGGATCTCGACTGTTCTTC.

V gene TRBV5-6 combines with J gene TRBJ1-1, with D maybe TRBD1 (6 bases). V lost 4 bases and J 4 bases, leaving 17 bases between the germline ends. The CDR3 extends over 15 amino acids. Germline-derived CDR1 and CDR2 are SGHDT and YYEEEE. As DNA, the CDR3 is TGTGCCAGCAGCCTTCCAGGGGTCGGTGTCACTGAAGCTTTCTTT. It specifies CASSLPGVGVTEAFF.